These 19 T cell receptor beta chains were sequenced from one sample in a study of blood T cell repertoires in COVID-19. Produced via immunoSEQ multiplex PCR; TCRdb's table is partial and in-frame only. This table has some 150,000 clones, 84% appearing once. The sequencing input was peripheral blood. Every receptor here comes from a woman between 50 and 59 years old in a cohort sampled during active or convalescent COVID-19.

CDR3 in DNA: TGCAGCGTGCACCTATCAGGGAAATACAACACTGAAGCTTTCTTT. It codes for CSVHLSGKYNTEAFF. J is TRBJ1-1 and V is TRBV29-1; D is perhaps TRBD1 (5 bases). The CDR3 extends over 15 amino acids. Germline V CDR1 and CDR2: SQVTM, ANQGSEA. V was cut by 6 bases and J by 2 bases, with 19 bases left in between.

With respect to this clone: The same CDR3 can be traced to other DNA sequences in this sample. The V call is TRBV27, the J call TRBJ1-5; D uncertain. This CDR3 comprises 14 residues. Trimming removed 2 bases at V and 2 bases at J, with 7 bases between. Germline V gene sequence: CDR1 MNHEY, CDR2 SMNVEV (reference sequence). The CDR3, as DNA: TGTGCCAGCAGTTTACGGGGTGGCAATCAGCCCCAGCATTTT. Residues: CASSLRGGNQPQHF.

The chain recombines TRBV5-4 with TRBJ1-2; unclear D gene. CDR3 length equals 14 residues. Germline V gene sequence: CDR1 SGHNT, CDR2 YYREEE (reference sequence). Trimming removed 0 bases at V and 5 bases at J, with 11 bases between. CDR3 amino acids: CASSLGGLRYGYTF. Written as DNA, the CDR3 is TGTGCCAGCAGCTTGGGCGGGCTTCGGTATGGCTACACCTTC.

The DNA for the CDR3 is TGTGCCACCAGCAGAGGTCTAGCCTTCATCTACAATGAGCAGTTCTTC. Its translation is CATSRGLAFIYNEQFF. The chain combines TRBV15 with TRBJ2-1; a weak D match, TRBD2 (5 bases). Germline CDR1 reads LNHNV; CDR2 reads YYDKDF (reference sequence). V lost 1 base and J lost 3, with 13 bases in between. The CDR3 runs 16 residues.

This chain uses TRBV10-3 with TRBJ2-1, with unresolved D. The V end lost 2 bases, the J end lost 5 bases, and 13 bases lay between the germline ends. The CDR3 loop spans 15 amino acids. Germline CDR1 is ENHRY and CDR2 is SYGVKD. The CDR3 DNA reads TGTGCCATCAGTGAGAACAGCAAGATAAACAATGAGCAGTTCTTC. Its translation: CAISENSKINNEQFF.

In DNA, the CDR3 is TGCAGCGTTACTGTCGCGGACTATGGCTACACCTTC. Protein sequence: CSVTVADYGYTF. The chain uses TRBV29-1 and TRBJ1-2; D is unclear. Germline values: CDR1 SQVTM, CDR2 ANQGSEA. Trimming took off 5 bases at V and 3 bases at J, with 10 bases between the two ends. This CDR3 comprises 12 residues. The full variable domain, its missing parts supplied by reference TRBV29-1 and TRBJ1-2, is SAVISQKPSRDICQRGTSLTIQCQVDSQVTMMFWYRQQPGQSLTLIATANQGSEATYESGFVIDKFPISRPNLTFSTLTVSNMSPEDSSIYLCSVTVADYGYTFGSGTRLTVV.

The V and J genes are TRBV18 and TRBJ2-3; the match to TRBD2 covers 11 bases. This CDR3 comprises 17 residues. The germline gives CDR1 KGHSH, CDR2 LQKENI. V gave up 3 bases and J gave up 2 bases; unmatched junction bases: 7. In DNA, the CDR3 is TGTGCCAGCTCACCTATTTTAGCGGGGGGGATCACAGATACGCAGTATTTT. This codes for CASSPILAGGITDTQYF.

The chain uses TRBV7-9 and TRBJ1-2, with a possible D match to TRBD1 (6 bases). The CDR3 consists of 15 residues. CDR1 SEHNR and CDR2 FQNEAQ come from the germline V gene (reference sequence). Trimming shortened V by 0 bases and J by 6 bases, and 14 bases separated the two germline ends. The CDR3 loop is CASSLAAPGVDGYTF. CDR3 bases: TGTGCCAGCAGCTTAGCGGCTCCAGGGGTGGATGGCTACACCTTC.

V and J are TRBV27 and TRBJ1-5; 9 positions agree with TRBD1. Unmatched junction bases numbered 6, after V lost 5 bases and J lost 7 bases. The CDR3 length is 14 residues. Looked up from germline, CDR1 is MNHEY and CDR2 is SMNVEV (reference sequence). DNA for the CDR3: TGTGCCAGCAGTCCGGGACAGGGTTTCCAGCCCCAGCATTTT. Protein sequence: CASSPGQGFQPQHF.

The chain links TRBV7-3 to TRBJ2-1; 8 bases line up with TRBD1. The CDR3 consists of 15 residues. CDR1 and CDR2 (germline): SGHTA, FQGTGA. V was pared by 4 bases and J by 3 bases, with 5 bases of the junction left unmatched. The DNA of the CDR3 is TGTGCCAGCAGCTCATCAGGGGGCGGCTACAATGAGCAGTTCTTC. It yields the protein CASSSSGGGYNEQFF.

The chain combines TRBV7-9 with TRBJ2-7; 7 nucleotides agree with TRBD2. The CDR3 loop spans 14 amino acids. The V gene end was trimmed by 3 bases and the J gene end by 5 bases; junction bases not matched to a gene: 7. Germline-derived CDR1 and CDR2 are SEHNR and FQNEAQ (reference sequence). CDR3 DNA sequence: TGTGCCAGCAGCTTCGGGACTACGTGGAACGAGCAGTACTTC. It translates to CASSFGTTWNEQYF.

The rearrangement joins TRBV9 to TRBJ1-5; no clear D. CDR3 length: 15 residues. Germline V gene data show CDR1 as SGDLS and CDR2 as YYNGEE. V lost 3 bases to trimming and J lost 1 base, with 11 bases between them. DNA for the CDR3: TGTGCCAGCAGCGGCCTAAGCGGGAGCAATCAGCCCCAGCATTTT. Protein: CASSGLSGSNQPQHF.

CDR3 sequence reads: CASKRGSQPQHF. CDR3 nucleotides: TGTGCCAGCAAACGGGGTAGCCAGCCCCAGCATTTT. This chain uses TRBV21-1 with TRBJ1-5. TRBV21-1 is reported as a pseudogene. The CDR3 has 12 residues.

V is TRBV30 and J is TRBJ1-2; tentatively, D is TRBD1 (6 bases). V was clipped by 2 bases and J by 2 bases, with 9 bases between them. CDR1 is GTSNPN, CDR2 SVGIG, per germline (reference sequence). The CDR3 covers 13 residues. CDR3 nucleotides: TGTGCCTGGAGTCCGGACAGCAACTATGGCTACACCTTC. Amino acid sequence: CAWSPDSNYGYTF.

The CDR3 region is CASSFRQGATDTQYF. The CDR3 DNA sequence: TGTGCCAGCAGCTTCCGACAGGGGGCCACAGATACGCAGTATTTT. This rearrangement joins TRBV11-2 to TRBJ2-3; TRBD1 aligns across 10 bases. Germline assignment: CDR1 SGHAT and CDR2 FQNNGV. J was trimmed by 2 bases and V by 3 bases; bases with no gene match: 2. The CDR3 is 15 residues long.

This clone came up once. The V and J genes are TRBV6-2 or TRBV6-3 and TRBJ2-5, with TRBD1 matching 9 bases. Looked up from germline, CDR1 is MNHEY and CDR2 is SVGEGT. Losses at the gene ends were 2 bases for V and 10 bases for J; bases not matched to a gene: 5. This CDR3 has 13 residues. The DNA for the CDR3 is TGTGCCAGCAGTTACCGGGACAGGGTTGTCCAGTACTTC. The encoded protein is CASSYRDRVVQYF.

The rearrangement links TRBV7-2 to TRBJ2-7, with D perhaps TRBD1 (6 bases). Germline CDR1 and CDR2: SGHTA and FQGNSA. V lost 5 bases to trimming and J lost 2 bases, with 16 bases between them. This CDR3 is 15 amino acids long. CDR3 nucleotide sequence: TGTGCCAGCAGCCTACAGGGCCTGGGTACCTACGAGCAGTACTTC. Residues: CASSLQGLGTYEQYF.

This chain connects TRBV5-1 to TRBJ1-1; D is unclear. V was clipped by 2 bases and J by 0 bases, with 8 bases between them. Per germline, CDR1 SGHRS and CDR2 YFSETQ. The CDR3 consists of 14 residues. The CDR3 sequence is CASSFSEVNTEAFF. CDR3 DNA: TGCGCCAGCAGCTTCAGCGAGGTGAACACTGAAGCTTTCTTT.

The rearrangement uses TRBV9 and TRBJ1-1, with 10 bases aligning to TRBD1. After removal of 4 bases from V and 4 bases from J, the junction contained 4 bases not matched to a gene. Germline V gives CDR1 SGDLS, CDR2 YYNGEE. The CDR3 has 14 amino acids. The CDR3 DNA is TGTGCCAGCAGCCCAAGGACAGGGGGCACTGAAGCTTTCTTT. Protein: CASSPRTGGTEAFF.